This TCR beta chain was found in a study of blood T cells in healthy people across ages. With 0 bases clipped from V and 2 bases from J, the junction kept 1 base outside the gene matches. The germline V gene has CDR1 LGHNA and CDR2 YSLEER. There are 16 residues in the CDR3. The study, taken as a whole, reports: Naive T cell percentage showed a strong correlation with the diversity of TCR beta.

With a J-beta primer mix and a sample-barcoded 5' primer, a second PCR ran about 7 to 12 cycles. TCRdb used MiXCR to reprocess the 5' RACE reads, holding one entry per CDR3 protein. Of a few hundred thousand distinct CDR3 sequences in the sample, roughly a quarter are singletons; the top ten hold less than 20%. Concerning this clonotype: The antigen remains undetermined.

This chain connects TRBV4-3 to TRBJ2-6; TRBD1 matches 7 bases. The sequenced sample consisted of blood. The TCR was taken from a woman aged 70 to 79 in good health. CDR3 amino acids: CASSQDQGAGANVLTF. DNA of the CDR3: TGCGCCAGCAGCCAAGATCAGGGGGCTGGGGCCAACGTCCTGACTTTC.